This T cell receptor beta chain is from a study of T cells after yellow fever vaccination. On the study more broadly: Fractions of low cell number were prepared using SMART-Seq v4 Ultra Low Input.

CDR1 is SGHRS and CDR2 is YFSETQ in the germline V gene. This CDR3 is 13 amino acids long. V lost 4 bases to trimming and J lost 0 bases, with 7 bases between them. One entry per CDR3 protein results from TCRdb running MiXCR on the 5' RACE reads. Of 450,000 to 550,000 distinct CDR3 sequences in the sample, 15% to 20% are singletons; the top ten hold approximately 14%. The rearrangement joins TRBV5-1 to TRBJ2-5; D uncertain. The receptor's source is a man aged 25 to 40 who received the YFV17D yellow fever vaccine. The material was PBMCs, obtained 15 days after the yellow fever booster vaccination. In nucleotides, the CDR3 is TGCGCCAGCAGCCGGTCCAACCAAGAGACCCAGTACTTC. Translated: CASSRSNQETQYF.